These 19 T cell receptor beta chains were all obtained from the same sample, sequenced in a study of high-grade serous ovarian cancer treatment subgroups. The assay was immunoSEQ multiplex PCR, and TCRdb's table has in-frame clones only and misses some. The sample consists of some 20,000 clones, approximately 81% of them appearing once. Tumor samples were obtained before definitive surgery or chemotherapy. The sequenced material came from tumor tissue. The origin of the receptors is a human donor with high-grade serous ovarian cancer.

The chain uses TRBV7-2 and TRBJ2-4; a weak D match, TRBD1 (6 bases). This CDR3 is built from 13 residues. Germline-derived CDR1 and CDR2 are SGHTA and FQGNSA. Trimming stripped 4 bases from V and 8 bases from J, with 12 bases between. Here the CDR3 reads CASSSRGKDIQYF. The CDR3 DNA follows: TGTGCCAGCAGCTCGAGGGGGAAAGACATTCAGTACTTC.

The chain joins TRBV27 to TRBJ2-5; 9 nucleotides align to TRBD2. CDR1 is MNHEY and CDR2 is SMNVEV in the germline V gene (reference sequence). V gave up 5 bases and J gave up 7 bases; unmatched junction bases: 8. The length of the CDR3 is 14 residues. This chain's CDR3 is CASSTPGLAGTQYF. For the CDR3, the DNA is TGTGCCAGCAGTACCCCGGGACTAGCCGGGACCCAGTACTTC.

This chain uses TRBV7-8 with TRBJ2-1; the D is unclear. CDR3 length: 13 amino acids. Trimming left V 2 bases short and J 10 bases short, with 12 bases between. CDR1 and CDR2 from the germline V gene are SGHVS and FQNEAQ. The CDR3 protein is CASSLLNLGEQFF. Here the CDR3 DNA reads TGTGCCAGCAGCTTACTCAACCTGGGGGAGCAGTTCTTC.

The genes are TRBV6-1 and TRBJ1-5; a possible D gene is TRBD1 (5 bases). V was pared by 5 bases and J by 11 bases, with 19 bases between. This CDR3 spans 14 amino acids. In germline, CDR1 is MNHNS, CDR2 SASEGT. CDR3 nucleotides: TGTGCCAGCAGTCCCTCCGGGTCCGACAGTACCCAGCATTTT. As protein: CASSPSGSDSTQHF.

J is TRBJ2-1 and V is TRBV29-1, with 13 bases that match TRBD2. Trimming cost V 7 bases and J 0 bases; bases outside gene matches: 9. CDR1 is SQVTM and CDR2 is ANQGSEA in the germline V gene. The CDR3 has 17 amino acids. In DNA, the CDR3 is TGCAGCGCCGACGGGACTAGCGGGGCAAGCTCCTACAATGAGCAGTTCTTC. This sequence encodes CSADGTSGASSYNEQFF.

This clone was observed a few times. This chain connects TRBV7-2 to TRBJ1-1; no firm D call. The CDR3 is 12 amino acids. Germline CDR1 reads SGHTA; CDR2 reads FQGNSA. V was cut by 5 bases and J by 6 bases, with 10 bases left in between. The CDR3 DNA follows: TGTGCCAGCAGCCCGACACGTCCTGAAGCTTTCTTT. Encoded protein: CASSPTRPEAFF.

This chain links TRBV19 with TRBJ2-7, with 7 nucleotides matching TRBD1. The CDR3 contains 15 residues. Per the germline V gene, CDR1 is LNHDA and CDR2 is SQIVND (reference sequence). The V segment lost 3 bases and the J segment 0 bases; nucleotides outside the gene matches: 5. The CDR3 DNA reads as TGTGCCAGTAGTATTTCGACAGGGAGCTCCTACGAGCAGTACTTC. This encodes CASSISTGSSYEQYF.

This sequence joins TRBV4-1 and TRBJ1-2; D gene uncertain. Germline CDR1 and CDR2: MGHRA and YSYEKL. V was shortened by 0 bases and J by 6 bases, with 17 bases between the two germline ends. This CDR3 region has 16 residues. Written as DNA, the CDR3 is TGCGCCAGCAGCCAAGATCGGGCAGTAACCGATAATGGCTACACCTTC. This gives the protein CASSQDRAVTDNGYTF.

The chain is built from TRBV5-5 and TRBJ2-1; D is possibly TRBD2 (5 bases). The CDR3 is made up of 15 amino acids. CDR1 and CDR2 (germline): SGHKS, YYEKEE (reference sequence). Trimming pared 3 bases from V and 6 bases from J, leaving 16 bases between. For the CDR3, the DNA is TGTGCCAGCAGCTGGGGAGTAGGGTTAGCCAATGAGCAGTTCTTC. Translating gives CASSWGVGLANEQFF.

V and J are TRBV5-4 and TRBJ2-2; 11 bases agree with TRBD2. Germline CDR1 SGHNT, CDR2 YYREEE (reference sequence). This CDR3 contains 19 residues. With V trimmed by 4 bases and J by 6 bases, 17 bases remained unmatched. The CDR3 DNA sequence: TGTGCCAGCAGCCTTCGCAAGACTAGCGGGGCCCCGGGGGCCGGGGAGCTGTTTTTT. As protein: CASSLRKTSGAPGAGELFF.

The chain employs TRBV11-2 and TRBJ2-1; 12 bases fit TRBD2. V lost 4 bases, J lost 6 bases, and 4 bases stayed unmatched. The CDR3 extends over 15 amino acids. Germline CDR1 and CDR2: SGHAT and FQNNGV. CDR3 bases: TGTGCCAGCAGCTCGACTAGCGGGAGAGGCAATGAGCAGTTCTTC. This gives the protein CASSSTSGRGNEQFF.

This chain uses TRBV5-5 with TRBJ2-1; 9 nucleotides align to TRBD2. The V segment lost 2 bases and the J segment 0 bases; nucleotides outside the gene matches: 9. The CDR3 is made up of 18 amino acids. Germline CDR1 is SGHKS and CDR2 is YYEKEE (reference sequence). CDR3 in amino acids: CASSLLTSGPYSYNEQFF. The CDR3 DNA reads TGTGCCAGCAGCTTACTAACTAGCGGGCCTTACTCCTACAATGAGCAGTTCTTC.

This chain joins TRBV27 and TRBJ2-1; D may be TRBD2 (5 bases). Trimming left V 4 bases short and J 1 base short, with 17 bases between. Germline CDR1 MNHEY, CDR2 SMNVEV (reference sequence). The CDR3 is 17 amino acids. Here the CDR3 reads CASSSYRLSPSYNEQFF. In DNA, the CDR3 is TGTGCCAGCAGTTCGTACCGACTATCCCCTTCCTACAATGAGCAGTTCTTC.

This chain connects TRBV4-3 to TRBJ2-1, with D uncertain. The CDR3 totals 17 residues. Germline V lookup: CDR1 LGHNA, CDR2 YSLEER. V was trimmed by 3 bases and J by 4 bases, leaving 19 bases between them. The CDR3 nucleotides read TGCGCCAGCAGCCAGCAAAGTACCGGACGGCTATACAATGAGCAGTTCTTC. Protein sequence: CASSQQSTGRLYNEQFF.

This clone was detected only once. The chain links TRBV15 to TRBJ2-3; possibly TRBD2 for D (6 bases). Germline CDR1 is LNHNV and CDR2 is YYDKDF (reference sequence). There are 17 residues in the CDR3. The V end was cut by 0 bases, the J end by 4 bases, with 17 bases between. The CDR3 sequence: CATSRDRRTKVADTQYF. Here the CDR3 DNA reads TGTGCCACCAGCAGAGATCGAAGGACTAAGGTAGCAGATACGCAGTATTTT.

The V gene is TRBV4-1, the J gene TRBJ2-7, with D perhaps given as TRBD1 or TRBD2 (5 bases each). This CDR3 spans 15 amino acids. Trimming left V 1 base short and J 2 bases short, with 12 bases between. CDR1 is MGHRA, CDR2 YSYEKL, per germline. The DNA of the CDR3 is TGCGCCAGCAGCCAAGGGGCAACGGGACCCTACGAGCAGTACTTC. As protein: CASSQGATGPYEQYF.

The genes are TRBV19 and TRBJ2-3; D unclear. V was clipped by 1 base and J by 4 bases, with 15 bases between them. CDR1 and CDR2 (germline): LNHDA, SQIVND (reference sequence). The CDR3 contains 16 residues. CDR3 bases: TGTGCCAGTAGTATAGTTCTCCTACCCCAAGCAGATACGCAGTATTTT. It specifies CASSIVLLPQADTQYF.

The chain is built from TRBV7-2 and TRBJ2-1; 10 positions match TRBD2. CDR1 SGHTA and CDR2 FQGNSA come from the germline V gene. The J segment lost 4 bases and the V segment lost 4 bases, leaving 7 bases of the junction unmatched. The CDR3 covers 16 residues. In DNA, the CDR3 is TGTGCCAGCAGCTCCAGACTAGCGGGCCATTACAATGAGCAGTTCTTC. Translating gives CASSSRLAGHYNEQFF.

This clone was seen a handful of times. This chain links TRBV27 with TRBJ2-4; D is uncertain. V lost 5 bases and J lost 6, with 14 bases in between. CDR1 is MNHEY, CDR2 SMNVEV, per germline (reference sequence). The CDR3 contains 14 residues. This CDR3 reads CASSLRVGPNIQYF. The CDR3 nucleotides read TGTGCCAGCAGTCTCCGGGTCGGGCCAAACATTCAGTACTTC.